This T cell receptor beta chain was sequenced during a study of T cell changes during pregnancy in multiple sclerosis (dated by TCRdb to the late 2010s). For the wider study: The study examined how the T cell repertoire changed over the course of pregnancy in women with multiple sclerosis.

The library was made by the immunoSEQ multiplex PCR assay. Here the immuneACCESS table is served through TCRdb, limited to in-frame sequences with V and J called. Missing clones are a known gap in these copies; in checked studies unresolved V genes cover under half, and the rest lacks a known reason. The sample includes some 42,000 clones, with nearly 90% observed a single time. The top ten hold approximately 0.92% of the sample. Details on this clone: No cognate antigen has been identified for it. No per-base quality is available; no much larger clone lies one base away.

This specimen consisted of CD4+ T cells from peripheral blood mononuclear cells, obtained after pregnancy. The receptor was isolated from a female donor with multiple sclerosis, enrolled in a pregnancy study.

The CDR3 amino acid sequence is: CASSLVSGAPDTQYF. Read as DNA, the sequence is TGTGCCAGCAGCTTGGTTAGCGGGGCCCCAGATACGCAGTATTTT. The sequence links TRBV5-6 to TRBJ2-3; TRBD2 lines up with 8 middle nucleotides. V is pruned by 0 bases and J by 4 bases, leaving 4 bases of the junction without a gene match. The CDR3, from cysteine to phenylalanine, totals 15 residues. The sequence is cut down to CDR3 DNA, 45 bases in frame from base 1. The germline V gene supplies CDR1 SGHDT and CDR2 YYEEEE.